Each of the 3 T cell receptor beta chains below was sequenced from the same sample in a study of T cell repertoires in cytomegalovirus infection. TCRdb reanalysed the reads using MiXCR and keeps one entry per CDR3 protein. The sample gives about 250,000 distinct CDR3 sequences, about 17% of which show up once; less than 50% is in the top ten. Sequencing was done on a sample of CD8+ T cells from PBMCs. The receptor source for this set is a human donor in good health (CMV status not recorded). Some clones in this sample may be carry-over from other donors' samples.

CDR3 in amino acids: CASSEERTGTGGTFEKLFF. CDR3 bases: TGTGCCAGCAGTGAAGAGCGAACGGGGACAGGGGGGACGTTTGAAAAACTGTTTTTT. The V gene is TRBV6-1, the J gene TRBJ1-4; 11 positions match TRBD1. V shed 1 base and J 7 bases; nucleotides not matched to a gene: 14. The CDR3 spans 19 residues. The germline CDR1 and CDR2 sequences are MNHNS and SASEGT.

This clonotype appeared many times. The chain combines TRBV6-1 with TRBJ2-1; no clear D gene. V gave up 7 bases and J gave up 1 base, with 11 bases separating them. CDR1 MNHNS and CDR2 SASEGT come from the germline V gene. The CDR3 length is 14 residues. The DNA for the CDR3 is TGTGCCAGCAATACTGTTGGATCCTACAATGAGCAGTTCTTC. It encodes CASNTVGSYNEQFF.

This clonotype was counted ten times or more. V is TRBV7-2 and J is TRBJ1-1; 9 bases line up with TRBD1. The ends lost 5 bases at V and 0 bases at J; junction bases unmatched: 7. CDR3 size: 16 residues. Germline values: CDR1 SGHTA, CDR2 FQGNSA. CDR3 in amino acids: CASSRPGTGMNTEAFF. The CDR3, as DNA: TGTGCCAGCAGCAGACCCGGGACAGGGATGAACACTGAAGCTTTCTTT.